This T cell receptor (beta chain) was observed in a study of technical replicates of blood from four donors. Some clones are missing from TCRdb's copy, which holds only in-frame ones; the method was immunoSEQ multiplex PCR. The top ten clones hold 0.3% to 0.4% of a sample with tens of thousands of clones, more than 90% of them seen once. The length of the CDR3 is 16 residues. CDR1 is SSHAT, CDR2 FNYEAQ, per germline (reference sequence). The V end was cut by 0 bases, the J end by 2 bases, with 10 bases between. The clonotype originates from a human donor in good health. The chain couples TRBV7-7 to TRBJ2-2; the D gene is possibly TRBD2 (5 bases). Sequences were obtained from T cells isolated from PBMCs. The CDR3 DNA reads TGTGCCAGCAGCTTAGCGGGAGCCACTAACACCGGGGAGCTGTTTTTT. The encoded protein is CASSLAGATNTGELFF.